This T cell receptor (beta chain) comes out of a study of CD8 T cells in Susac syndrome (dated by TCRdb to about 2019). At the level of the whole study: Repertoire sequencing was used to test whether CD8+ T cell activation and differentiation in Susac syndrome was antigen driven. The study compared CD8+ T cell repertoire clonality among 12 healthy donors, 14 Susac syndrome patients and fewer than 19 multiple sclerosis patients.

Note on this clonotype: There is no known antigen for this receptor. No quality values exist for individual bases; no much larger clone is one base distant.

RNA was extracted using the RNeasy kit, and roughly 0.45 to 1 microgram was reverse transcribed with random hexamers. TCR beta CDR3 regions were amplified with the immunoSEQ multiplex PCR assay covering 54 Vbeta and 13 Jbeta segments. Bias from PCR amplification was corrected by using a synthetic template baseline for primer optimization and for computational correction. Processing in the source paper ran as follows. Reads were annotated to V, D and J genes per IMGT and analyzed with immunoSEQ Analyzer, keeping only productive sequences. Clonality was calculated as one minus the Shannon entropy normalized by log2 of the number of productive unique sequences. Public and private clones were assessed among the 100 most prevalent clones of each patient and control. A clone was defined as Susac-specific if it was absent from the healthy and MS cohorts, from 1052 published viral clones and from other ImmuneACCESS disease sequences. The public reads were reprocessed in TCRdb via fastp at Q25 and MiXCR, keeping in-frame beta chains. One record per CDR3 amino acid sequence lists the most common genes and DNA. The V and J calls were not made by the authors but by TCRdb's processing. The sample table holds a few hundred thousand distinct CDR3 sequences, of which approximately 90% were seen once. The biggest ten clones account for around 0.18% of the sample.

The germline V gene (reference sequence) yields MNHEY for CDR1 and SMNVEV for CDR2. From its cysteine to its phenylalanine, the CDR3 spans 15 amino acids. Solely the CDR3 DNA is kept, with 45 bases framed from the first base. Trimming costs V 0 bases and J 1 base, and their ends lie 7 bases apart. High-throughput TCR beta sequencing profiled peripheral blood CD8+ and CD4+ T cells from healthy donors, Susac syndrome patients and multiple sclerosis patients. The multiple sclerosis controls were treatment-naive patients who had stable or active relapsing-remitting disease and met the revised McDonald criteria. Bulk CD8+ and CD4+ T cells were purified by magnetic negative isolation, whereas CD8+ TEMRA cells were enriched by FACS. Blood was drawn into EDTA tubes, processed within 24 hours, and PBMCs were isolated by density gradient centrifugation. PBMCs intended for TCR sequencing were frozen in liquid nitrogen and were later thawed in a 37 degrees C water bath. Purity of sorted or isolated CD4+, CD8+ and CD8+ TEMRA cells was at least 90%.

General study outcomes and caveats: The number of individuals in the TCR sequencing and HLA analysis was acknowledged as relatively small.

Sequenced input: CD8+ T cells from PBMCs. Recombination joined TRBV27 with TRBJ1-5; a tentative D call is TRBD1 (6 bases match). This clonotype was sampled from a human donor with multiple sclerosis. The sequence in DNA is TGTGCCAGCAGTTTATCCGGACAGAGCAATCAGCCCCAGCATTTT. Its translation reads: CASSLSGQSNQPQHF.